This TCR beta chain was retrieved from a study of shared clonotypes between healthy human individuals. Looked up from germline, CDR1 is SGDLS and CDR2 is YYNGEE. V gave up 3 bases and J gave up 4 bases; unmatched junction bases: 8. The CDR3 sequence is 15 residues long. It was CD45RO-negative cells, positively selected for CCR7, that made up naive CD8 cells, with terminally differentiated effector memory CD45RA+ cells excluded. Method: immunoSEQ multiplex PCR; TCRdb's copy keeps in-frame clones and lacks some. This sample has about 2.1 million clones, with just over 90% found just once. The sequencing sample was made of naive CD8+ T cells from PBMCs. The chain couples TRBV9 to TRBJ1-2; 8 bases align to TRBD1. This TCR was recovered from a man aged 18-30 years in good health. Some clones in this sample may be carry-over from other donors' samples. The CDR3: CASSDRTGKVYGYTF. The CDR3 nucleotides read TGTGCCAGCAGCGACCGGACAGGGAAAGTCTATGGCTACACCTTC.